Listed below are T cell receptor beta chains from one sample, sequenced in a study of control samples from healthy donors and cancer patients. Only in-frame clones appear in the TCRdb table, and some are missing; sequencing was by immunoSEQ multiplex PCR. Counted here are about 130,000 clones, 75% to 95% occurring once; the ten biggest clones make up 2% to 3%. Sequenced sample: blood. The receptors originated from a young man in good health. Each CDR3 is given with its conserved first and last residue. D genes are given only for firm matches. Rows give clone size only sometimes, using once, few, many, or a class for an expanded clone.

clone_size j_call v_call d_call cdr3_nt cdr3_aa
- TRBJ2-5 TRBV5-1 TRBD2 TGCGCCAGCAGCTGGGGCCCTAGCGGGAATTACCTCCGACAAGAGACCCAGTACTTC CASSWGPSGNYLRQETQYF
once TRBJ1-2 TRBV5-1 - TGCGCCAGCAGCGGGGGACACCGCAACAACTATGGCTACACCTTC CASSGGHRNNYGYTF
once TRBJ1-6 TRBV28 - TGTGCCAGCAGTTCCGTGTACCGGAATTCACCCCTCCACTTT CASSSVYRNSPLHF
- TRBJ1-2 TRBV4-1 TRBD1 TGCGCCAGCAGCCCGAGACAGGGGGCGAACTATGGCTACACCTTC CASSPRQGANYGYTF
- TRBJ1-4 TRBV27 - TGTGCCAGCAGCATAACTGGGTTTAATGAAAAACTGTTTTTT CASSITGFNEKLFF
- TRBJ1-2 TRBV6-1 - TGTGCCAGCAGTGACCGGCCAGGGGCCTATGGCTACACCTTC CASSDRPGAYGYTF
- TRBJ1-5 TRBV30 TRBD1 TGTGCCTGGAGTGAGGGACAGTACTATAATCAGCCCCAGCATTTT CAWSEGQYYNQPQHF
- TRBJ2-5 TRBV3-1/TRBV3-2 - TGTGCCAGCAGCCAAGGGGGCATGGAGACCCAGTACTTC CASSQGGMETQYF
once TRBJ1-1 TRBV18 TRBD1 TGTGCCAGCTCACGGACAGGGGTCACTGAAGCTTTCTTT CASSRTGVTEAFF
- TRBJ2-2 TRBV12-3/TRBV12-4 - TGTGCCGGGGGGACCGGGGCCGGGGAGCTGTTTTTT CAGGTGAGELFF
- TRBJ2-1 TRBV28 TRBD2 TGTGCCAGCAGTTTATGGGATCTAGCGGGAGTGAACAATGAGCAGTTCTTC CASSLWDLAGVNNEQFF
- TRBJ2-1 TRBV4-1 TRBD2 TGCGCCAGCAGCCAAGGGAGGGGACTAGAAGGGGCTGAGCAGTTCTTC CASSQGRGLEGAEQFF
- TRBJ1-5 TRBV28 - TGTGCCAGCTCCCGGCCAAGGGACAATCAGCCCCAGCATTTT CASSRPRDNQPQHF
once TRBJ1-2 TRBV7-2 - TGTGCCAGCAGCTTAGCGGTTCAGGGGCGGTCCTATGGCTACACCTTC CASSLAVQGRSYGYTF
- TRBJ2-6 TRBV27 - TGTGCCAGCAGTTTTTGGGGAGCTGGGGCCAACGTCCTGACTTTC CASSFWGAGANVLTF
- TRBJ1-6 TRBV5-1 - TGCGCCAGCAGCGATTTGGGTCTAGGGCTTTCACCCCTCCACTTT CASSDLGLGLSPLHF
- TRBJ2-5 TRBV9 - TGTGCCAGCAGCGTAGCTGGGGCTAGAGGTGAAGAGACCCAGTACTTC CASSVAGARGEETQYF
- TRBJ1-1 TRBV6-5 - TGTGCCAGCTCCCGAGAAGTCGACACTGAAGCTTTCTTT CASSREVDTEAFF
- TRBJ2-6 TRBV6-2/TRBV6-3 - TGTGCCAGCAGTTTCGCGCGTGGTGGGGCCAACGTCCTGACTTTC CASSFARGGANVLTF
- TRBJ2-1 TRBV7-2 - TGTGCCAGCAAAAATAGCCACGGCGGCCATGAGCAGTTCTTC CASKNSHGGHEQFF
few TRBJ1-1 TRBV5-4 - TGTGCCAGCAGCCCGGCAATGAACACTGAAGCTTTCTTT CASSPAMNTEAFF
- TRBJ2-1 TRBV5-8 - TGTGCCAGCGGAAACTGGAATGAGCAGTTCTTC CASGNWNEQFF
- TRBJ2-7 TRBV5-6 - TGTGCCAGCAGCCACTTCAACATGGGCGACGAGCAGTACTTC CASSHFNMGDEQYF
- TRBJ1-5 TRBV28 TRBD1 TGTGCCAGCAGTCCAGAAGGGACAGGGGGCAATCAGCCCCAGCATTTT CASSPEGTGGNQPQHF
- TRBJ2-5 TRBV11-3 - TGTGCCAGCAGCTTAGATGGAAGTTTCAAAGAGACCCAGTACTTC CASSLDGSFKETQYF
- TRBJ1-1 TRBV29-1 TRBD1 TGCAGCGTTACCCGACAGGGAATGAACACTGAAGCTTTCTTT CSVTRQGMNTEAFF
- TRBJ1-1 TRBV19 - TGTGCCAGTAGTACGGGGAGGGGCACCACTGAAGCTTTCTTT CASSTGRGTTEAFF
- TRBJ2-2 TRBV7-9 - TGTGCCAGCAGCTTAGGGGGGTTAACCGGGGAGCTGTTTTTT CASSLGGLTGELFF
- TRBJ1-2 TRBV5-6 - TGTGCCAGCAGCTTGACGGACGGGAGCTCTGGCTACACCTTC CASSLTDGSSGYTF
- TRBJ1-5 TRBV28 TRBD1 TGTGCCAGCAGCCCGAGACAGGGGGCGGTTTTGGTAAGCAATCAGCCCCAGCATTTT CASSPRQGAVLVSNQPQHF
once TRBJ2-3 TRBV7-9 - TGTGCCAGCAGCCGGGACTGGAGCACAGATACGCAGTATTTT CASSRDWSTDTQYF
- TRBJ2-5 TRBV7-9 - TGTGCCAGCAGCTTAGGACAGCAAGAGACCCAGTACTTC CASSLGQQETQYF
- TRBJ1-3 TRBV14 TRBD1 TGTGCCAGCAGCCACCCCGCGGGACAGGGGAACACCATATATTTT CASSHPAGQGNTIYF
- TRBJ2-1 TRBV15 - TGTGCCAGCCAATCGGGGAATGAGCAGTTCTTC CASQSGNEQFF
- TRBJ1-4 TRBV29-1 TRBD1 TGCAGCGTCGGACAGGATAATGAAAAACTGTTTTTT CSVGQDNEKLFF
few TRBJ2-7 TRBV10-1 TRBD1 TGCGCCAGCAGCCGGTCGGGACAGGGGGACTACGAGCAGTACTTC CASSRSGQGDYEQYF
once TRBJ1-6 TRBV21-1 - TGCGAAGGGGGGGCCTATAATTCACCCCTCCACTTT CEGGAYNSPLHF
- TRBJ2-1 TRBV2 TRBD2 TGTGCCAGCAGTCGGGGACTAGCGGGGGGGGAACAGTTCTTC CASSRGLAGGEQFF
- TRBJ1-1 TRBV3-1/TRBV3-2 - TGTGCCAGCAGCCTCGGGACGTTGAACACTGAAGCTTTCTTT CASSLGTLNTEAFF
- TRBJ2-1 TRBV6-5 TRBD2 TGTGCCAGCAGCCATAGCGGGGGGACCTACAATGAGCAGTTCTTC CASSHSGGTYNEQFF
- TRBJ2-1 TRBV6-2/TRBV6-3 TRBD1 TGTGCCAGCAGTTATCCCCTTGGGACAGGGGGTGTTAATGAGCAGTTCTTC CASSYPLGTGGVNEQFF
- TRBJ1-2 TRBV28 TRBD1 TGTGCCAGCACCCTTGGGGGGACAGGGGGGTTTAGTGTTGGCTACACCTTC CASTLGGTGGFSVGYTF
- TRBJ2-2 TRBV2 - TGTGCCAGCAGTGATGTGTCAGGTGGACCACCCGGGGAGCTGTTTTTT CASSDVSGGPPGELFF
- TRBJ2-2 TRBV9 - TGTGCCAGCAGCGTAGACGAGGGGCGGAACACCGGGGAGCTGTTTTTT CASSVDEGRNTGELFF
- TRBJ1-1 TRBV19 - TGTGCCAGGTTGCAATCCCCGGGGCCCAGGCCGAGCACTGAAGCTTTCTTT CARLQSPGPRPSTEAFF
- TRBJ1-6 TRBV13 TRBD1 TGTGCCAGCAGCGTAGGGACAGGGAAAGGGAATTCACCCCTCCACTTT CASSVGTGKGNSPLHF
- TRBJ1-1 TRBV5-6 - TGTGCCAGCAGCGGGGCAAAGGGAGCTTTCTTT CASSGAKGAFF
- TRBJ2-5 TRBV7-9 - TGTGCCAGCTCTTATGGGGGGGAGACCCAGTACTTC CASSYGGETQYF
- TRBJ2-1 TRBV14 - TGTGCCAGCAGCCCCCTATCGGACAGCAGCTCCTACAATGAGCAGTTCTTC CASSPLSDSSSYNEQFF
- TRBJ2-5 TRBV28 - TGTGCCAGCAGTTTAATGGGGGCGGAACTCCAAGAGACCCAGTACTTC CASSLMGAELQETQYF
once TRBJ1-4 TRBV6-7 - TGTGCCAGCAGGGTTCGGGGGCTCTACGGGGAAAAACTGTTTTTT CASRVRGLYGEKLFF
- TRBJ1-5 TRBV2 - TGTGCCAGCAGTGATGGGGGCGGCAATCAGCCCCAGCATTTT CASSDGGGNQPQHF
- TRBJ1-2 TRBV6-1 - TGTGCCAGCAGTGAATTGGCAGGCACTAACTATGGCTACACCTTC CASSELAGTNYGYTF
- TRBJ2-5 TRBV28 - TGTGCCAGCAGTTCGACCCTCCCAGGGACTCAGGAGACCCAGTACTTC CASSSTLPGTQETQYF
many TRBJ1-5 TRBV19 TRBD1 TGTGCCAGTAGTGGAGGGGGCGTTTTGGGCAATCAGCCCCAGCATTTT CASSGGGVLGNQPQHF